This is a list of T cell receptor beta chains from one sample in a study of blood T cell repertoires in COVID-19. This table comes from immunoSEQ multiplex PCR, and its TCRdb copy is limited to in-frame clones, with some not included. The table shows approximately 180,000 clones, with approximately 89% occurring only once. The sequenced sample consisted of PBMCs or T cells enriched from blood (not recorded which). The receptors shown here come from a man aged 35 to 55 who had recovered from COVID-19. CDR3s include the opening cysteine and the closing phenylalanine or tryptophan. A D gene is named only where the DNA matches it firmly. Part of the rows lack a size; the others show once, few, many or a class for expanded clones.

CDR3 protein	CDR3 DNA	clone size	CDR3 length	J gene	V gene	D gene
CASSLPGVNEQFF	TGTGCCAGCAGTCTACCTGGAGTGAATGAGCAGTTCTTC	-	13	TRBJ2-1	TRBV28	-
CASSQGSAEAFF	TGTGCCAGCAGCCAAGGTAGCGCTGAAGCTTTCTTT	-	12	TRBJ1-1	TRBV3-1/TRBV3-2	-
CASSSTNRVVEQYF	TGTGCCAGCAGTTCGACGAACAGGGTCGTCGAGCAGTACTTC	-	14	TRBJ2-7	TRBV28	-
CASSAEIHGYTF	TGCGCCAGCAGTGCCGAGATCCATGGCTACACCTTC	-	12	TRBJ1-2	TRBV10-2	-
CASRRAGGNNEQFF	TGTGCCAGCAGAAGAGCGGGAGGGAATAATGAGCAGTTCTTC	-	14	TRBJ2-1	TRBV14	TRBD2
CSATYWNTIYF	TGCAGTGCTACCTACTGGAACACCATATATTTT	-	11	TRBJ1-3	TRBV20-1	-
CASSLERVSEQFF	TGTGCCAGCAGCTTAGAGAGGGTCTCTGAGCAGTTCTTC	-	13	TRBJ2-1	TRBV11-2	-
CASSVDRGEDEQFF	TGCGCCAGCAGCGTTGACAGGGGCGAGGATGAGCAGTTCTTC	few	14	TRBJ2-1	TRBV5-1	TRBD1
CASSELAGLVGYTF	TGTGCCAGCAGTGAACTGGCAGGGCTCGTGGGCTACACCTTC	once	14	TRBJ1-2	TRBV2	-
CASRPVTQGGGELFF	TGTGCCAGCAGACCCGTAACCCAGGGTGGGGGGGAGCTGTTTTTT	-	15	TRBJ2-2	TRBV6-5	-
CAWKDLAGATNEKLFF	TGTGCCTGGAAGGACCTGGCGGGGGCAACTAATGAAAAACTGTTTTTT	-	16	TRBJ1-4	TRBV30	-
CASSPGNYGYTF	TGTGCCAGCAGCCCAGGAAACTATGGCTACACCTTC	once	12	TRBJ1-2	TRBV5-4	-
CASSERLGEATEAFF	TGCGCCAGCAGTGAAAGGCTAGGAGAAGCCACTGAAGCTTTCTTT	-	15	TRBJ1-1	TRBV10-1	-
CASSRRDRGNTGELFF	TGCGCCAGCAGCCGAAGGGACAGGGGAAACACCGGGGAGCTGTTTTTT	-	16	TRBJ2-2	TRBV5-1	TRBD1
CATPGQGDGYTF	TGTGCCACCCCGGGACAGGGAGATGGCTACACCTTC	-	12	TRBJ1-2	TRBV21-1	-
CASSLTGSGNTIYF	TGTGCCAGCAGCTTAACAGGGTCTGGAAACACCATATATTTT	-	14	TRBJ1-3	TRBV7-8	-
CASSYSGSGTGSPLHF	TGTGCCAGCAGTTACTCGGGGTCAGGGACAGGGTCACCCCTCCACTTT	-	16	TRBJ1-6	TRBV6-5	TRBD1
CASSIWSDPDRAYEQYF	TGTGCCAGCAGCATCTGGTCCGACCCGGACAGGGCTTACGAGCAGTACTTC	few	17	TRBJ2-7	TRBV14	TRBD1
CASTDMKDYGYTF	TGTGCCAGCACGGACATGAAGGACTATGGCTACACCTTC	-	13	TRBJ1-2	TRBV25-1	-
CSVRTAYEQYF	TGCAGCGTCCGGACAGCTTACGAGCAGTACTTC	-	11	TRBJ2-7	TRBV29-1	-
CASTLTGNNQPQHF	TGTGCCAGCACCCTAACAGGAAACAATCAGCCCCAGCATTTT	-	14	TRBJ1-5	TRBV2	-
CASSEQGATDTQYF	TGTGCCAGCAGTGAGCAGGGGGCGACCGATACGCAGTATTTT	-	14	TRBJ2-3	TRBV2	TRBD1
CASSSQGQNTEAFF	TGTGCCAGCAGTTCCCAAGGACAGAATACTGAAGCTTTCTTT	-	14	TRBJ1-1	TRBV9	-
CASSVEAGLGSEQFF	TGTGCCAGCAGCGTAGAGGCAGGGTTGGGAAGTGAGCAGTTCTTC	once	15	TRBJ2-1	TRBV9	-
CASSPNTGNQPQHF	TGTGCCAGCAGCCCGAATACGGGCAATCAGCCCCAGCATTTT	-	14	TRBJ1-5	TRBV6-4	-
CASSQDSRKLFF	TGCGCCAGCAGCCAAGATTCCCGAAAACTGTTTTTT	-	12	TRBJ1-4	TRBV4-1	-
CASSQETDPSDGYTF	TGTGCCAGCAGCCAGGAGACAGACCCTTCTGATGGCTACACCTTC	-	15	TRBJ1-2	TRBV4-2	-
CASSLEVRTSHSPLHF	TGTGCCAGCAGCTTAGAGGTTAGGACTAGCCATTCACCCCTCCACTTT	-	16	TRBJ1-6	TRBV7-9	-
CASSWQGDEQYF	TGTGCCAGTAGTTGGCAGGGGGACGAGCAGTACTTC	few	12	TRBJ2-7	TRBV19	TRBD1
CASSQAGGDEQYF	TGTGCCAGCAGCCAAGCGGGGGGCGACGAGCAGTACTTC	-	13	TRBJ2-7	TRBV3-1/TRBV3-2	-
CARADRGTFGNTIYF	TGTGCCAGAGCCGACAGGGGTACTTTTGGAAACACCATATATTTT	once	15	TRBJ1-3	TRBV5-3	TRBD1
CASTLQGGGYEQYF	TGTGCCAGCACCTTACAAGGGGGGGGCTACGAGCAGTACTTC	-	14	TRBJ2-7	TRBV7-2	-
CASSRPLLAGDSYEQYF	TGTGCCAGCAGCCGTCCCCTACTAGCGGGGGATTCCTACGAGCAGTACTTC	-	17	TRBJ2-7	TRBV3-1/TRBV3-2	TRBD2
CSVVLGDTQYF	TGCAGCGTTGTCCTTGGCGATACGCAGTATTTT	many	11	TRBJ2-3	TRBV29-1	-
CSASPWREAYEQYF	TGCAGTGCTAGTCCCTGGCGGGAGGCCTACGAGCAGTACTTC	-	14	TRBJ2-7	TRBV20-1	TRBD2
CASSPGRNYGYTF	TGTGCCAGCAGTCCTGGCCGAAACTATGGCTACACCTTC	-	13	TRBJ1-2	TRBV12-3/TRBV12-4	-
CASSPRPDSTEAFF	TGTGCCAGCTCACCACGTCCGGACAGCACTGAAGCTTTCTTT	once	14	TRBJ1-1	TRBV18	-
CASSAGTAIPTGELFF	TGCGCCAGCAGCGCGGGGACAGCAATCCCCACCGGGGAGCTGTTTTTT	-	16	TRBJ2-2	TRBV5-1	-
CASSERDTDTQYF	TGTGCCAGCAGTGAGCGGGACACAGATACGCAGTATTTT	once	13	TRBJ2-3	TRBV6-4	-
CASRREGGGGDTQYF	TGCGCCAGCCGTCGGGAGGGGGGCGGAGGAGATACGCAGTATTTT	once	15	TRBJ2-3	TRBV5-1	TRBD2
CSVGLRLTDTQYF	TGCAGCGTTGGCCTCCGACTCACAGATACGCAGTATTTT	-	13	TRBJ2-3	TRBV29-1	-
CASSSSRGRARADTQYF	TGTGCCAGCAGCTCCAGTCGTGGGAGGGCCAGGGCAGATACGCAGTATTTT	-	17	TRBJ2-3	TRBV7-2	TRBD2
CASSPWTGMDNEQFF	TGTGCCAGCAGCCCTTGGACAGGGATGGACAATGAGCAGTTCTTC	-	15	TRBJ2-1	TRBV5-4	TRBD1
CATRGGSGTHGELFF	TGTGCCACCAGGGGAGGTAGCGGGACGCACGGGGAGCTGTTTTTT	once	15	TRBJ2-2	TRBV28	TRBD2
CASSPHPDSYEQYF	TGTGCCAGCAGCCCACACCCGGACAGCTACGAGCAGTACTTC	-	14	TRBJ2-7	TRBV7-6	-
CASSQDLQEADREQFF	TGTGCCAGCAGCCAAGATCTGCAGGAGGCAGACCGGGAGCAGTTCTTC	-	16	TRBJ2-1	TRBV3-1/TRBV3-2	-
CASSAPDRGYGYTF	TGTGCCAGCAGCGCCCCGGACAGGGGCTATGGCTACACCTTC	-	14	TRBJ1-2	TRBV7-3	TRBD1
CASSVGVPDTQYF	TGTGCCAGCAGCGTTGGAGTCCCAGATACGCAGTATTTT	-	13	TRBJ2-3	TRBV9	-
CASSLWGTGTSGSYEQYF	TGCGCCAGCAGCTTATGGGGGACAGGGACTAGCGGCTCCTACGAGCAGTACTTC	-	18	TRBJ2-7	TRBV5-1	TRBD2
CATNLAGAADTQYF	TGTGCCACCAACCTAGCGGGAGCCGCAGATACGCAGTATTTT	-	14	TRBJ2-3	TRBV2	TRBD2